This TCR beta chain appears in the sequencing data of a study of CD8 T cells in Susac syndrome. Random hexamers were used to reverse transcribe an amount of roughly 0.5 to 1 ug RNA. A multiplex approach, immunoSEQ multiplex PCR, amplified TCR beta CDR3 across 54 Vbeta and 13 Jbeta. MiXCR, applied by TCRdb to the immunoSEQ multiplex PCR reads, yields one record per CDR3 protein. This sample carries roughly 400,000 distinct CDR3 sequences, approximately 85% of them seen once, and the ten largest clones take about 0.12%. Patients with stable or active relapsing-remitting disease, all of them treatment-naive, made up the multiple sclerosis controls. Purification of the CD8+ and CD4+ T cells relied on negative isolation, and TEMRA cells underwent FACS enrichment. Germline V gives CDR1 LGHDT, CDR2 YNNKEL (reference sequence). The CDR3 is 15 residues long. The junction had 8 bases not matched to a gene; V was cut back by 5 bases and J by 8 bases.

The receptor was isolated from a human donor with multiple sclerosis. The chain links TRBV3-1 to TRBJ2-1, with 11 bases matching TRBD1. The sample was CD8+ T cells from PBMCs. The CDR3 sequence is CASSSPGQGVDEQFF. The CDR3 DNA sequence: TGTGCCAGCAGCTCCCCGGGACAGGGGGTCGATGAGCAGTTCTTC.